The 30 T cell receptor beta chains reported below all come from one sample, sequenced in a study of blood T cell repertoires in COVID-19. Assay used: immunoSEQ multiplex PCR; TCRdb lists only in-frame clones, some missing. The sample yields a few hundred thousand clones, just over 85% seen once. Sequenced input: peripheral blood. These receptors were obtained from a man aged 50-60 years with acute or convalescent COVID-19.

The rearrangement uses TRBV10-1 and TRBJ2-2, with a weak D call TRBD2 (6 bases). Trimming stripped 5 bases from V and 5 bases from J, with 9 bases between. CDR3 size: 13 residues. The V gene's germline CDR1 is WNHNN and CDR2 SYGVQD (reference sequence). CDR3 region: CASSSEGTGELFF. The CDR3 DNA follows: TGCGCCAGCAGTTCGGAGGGGACCGGGGAGCTGTTTTTT.

The CDR3 coding sequence is TGTGCCAGCAGCTACGACAGCTATGTTGGCTACACCTTC. This codes for CASSYDSYVGYTF. V is TRBV14 and J is TRBJ1-2, with a possible D match to TRBD1 (5 bases). V was trimmed by 5 bases and J by 7 bases, leaving 14 bases between them. The V gene's germline CDR1 is SGHDN and CDR2 FVKESK. There are 13 residues in the CDR3. Combining the CDR3 with reference TRBV14 and TRBJ1-2 gives the whole variable domain EAGVTQFPSHSVIEKGQTVTLRCDPISGHDNLYWYRRVMGKEIKFLLHFVKESKQDESGMPNNRFLAERTGGTYSTLKVQPAELEDSGVYFCASSYDSYVGYTFGSGTRLTVV.

The chain links TRBV19 to TRBJ2-3, with D possibly matching TRBD1 (6 bases). Trimming took 6 bases from V and 7 from J, leaving 14 bases between them. Germline CDR1 reads LNHDA; CDR2 reads SQIVND (reference sequence). The CDR3 extends over 13 amino acids. Here the CDR3 DNA reads TGTGCCAGTAGCGCAGGGGCAGACAATACGCAGTATTTT. Translating it yields CASSAGADNTQYF.

This clone was seen only once. The V and J genes are TRBV2 and TRBJ1-1, with a weak D call TRBD1 (6 bases). The CDR3 consists of 15 residues. Germline V lookup: CDR1 SNHLY, CDR2 FYNNEI. The germline V and J ends were trimmed by 5 bases and 1 base, with 14 bases remaining between them. CDR3 sequence: CASSSQGLGNTEAFF. DNA of the CDR3: TGTGCCAGCAGTAGCCAGGGGCTAGGGAACACTGAAGCTTTCTTT.

This clone was recorded only once. The V and J genes are TRBV2 and TRBJ2-3; D is possibly TRBD1 (5 bases). CDR1 and CDR2 (germline): SNHLY, FYNNEI. Trimming shortened V by 4 bases and J by 2 bases, and 10 bases separated the two germline ends. The length of the CDR3 is 14 residues. Here the CDR3 DNA reads TGTGCCAGCAGTGTCGCAGGGCTCACAGATACGCAGTATTTT. It specifies CASSVAGLTDTQYF.

The chain couples TRBV18 to TRBJ1-1; maybe TRBD1 (6 bases). The CDR3 loop spans 15 amino acids. V was cut by 3 bases and J by 2 bases, with 13 bases left in between. In germline, CDR1 is KGHSH, CDR2 LQKENI. CDR3: CASSPRTVINTEAFF. CDR3 bases: TGTGCCAGCTCACCCCGGACAGTAATAAACACTGAAGCTTTCTTT.

This clone was found many times. The rearrangement links TRBV6-1 to TRBJ2-7; 7 bases are shared with TRBD1. J gave up 12 bases and V 2 bases, and 16 bases lay outside the gene matches. Germline V CDR1 and CDR2: MNHNS, SASEGT. The CDR3 runs 15 residues. CDR3 DNA: TGTGCCAGCAGTGAAACCGACAGGGCCCCTGGGGTTAGGTACTTC. It yields the protein CASSETDRAPGVRYF.

The chain has TRBV2 and TRBJ1-2, with D perhaps TRBD1 (5 bases). The V gene's germline CDR1 is SNHLY and CDR2 FYNNEI. V shed 5 bases and J shed 3 bases, with 16 bases lying between them. This CDR3 has 15 amino acids. The CDR3 sequence: CASSPRRGRDYGYTF. CDR3 nucleotide sequence: TGTGCCAGCAGTCCCCGAAGGGGCAGGGACTATGGCTACACCTTC.

The CDR3 loop reads CASSPDRSSYEQYF. The CDR3 DNA follows: TGTGCCAGCTCACCGGACAGAAGCTCCTACGAGCAGTACTTC. The chain joins TRBV18 to TRBJ2-7, with a tentative D call TRBD1 (6 bases). The V end lost 3 bases, the J end lost 0 bases, and 9 bases lay between the germline ends. Germline loops: CDR1 KGHSH, CDR2 LQKENI. This CDR3 has 14 amino acids.

This rearrangement joins TRBV6-5 to TRBJ2-1; 9 nucleotides agree with TRBD2. Germline lookup yields CDR1 MNHEY and CDR2 SVGAGI. The CDR3 runs 15 residues. The V segment lost 0 bases and the J segment 9 bases; nucleotides outside the gene matches: 6. The CDR3 is CASSYSAGGPTEQFF. Here the CDR3 DNA reads TGTGCCAGCAGTTACTCGGCGGGGGGGCCCACTGAGCAGTTCTTC.

A remark on this clone: The sample holds other DNA sequences that translate to the same CDR3. The CDR3: CASSIDRGNNSPLHF. In DNA form, the CDR3 reads TGTGCCAGTAGTATCGACAGGGGAAATAATTCACCCCTCCACTTT. This chain connects TRBV19 to TRBJ1-6, with 8 bases fitting TRBD1. Trimming cost V 3 bases and J 5 bases; bases outside gene matches: 3. The CDR3 totals 15 residues. From germline, CDR1 is LNHDA and CDR2 SQIVND (reference sequence).

The chain uses TRBV5-4 and TRBJ2-3; 7 bases are a match to TRBD2. There are 16 residues in the CDR3. Germline V gene sequence: CDR1 SGHNT, CDR2 YYREEE (reference sequence). After removal of 6 bases from V and 5 bases from J, the junction contained 15 bases not matched to a gene. DNA of the CDR3: TGTGCCAGCAACATTGGGGGGGGGAGCAAAGTAGATACGCAGTATTTT. It specifies CASNIGGGSKVDTQYF.

The genes are TRBV18 and TRBJ1-1; D is uncertain. CDR3 size: 16 residues. In germline, CDR1 is KGHSH, CDR2 LQKENI. The ends were cut back, 0 bases at V and 0 bases at J, with 11 bases in the middle. For the CDR3, the DNA is TGTGCCAGCTCACCACCGGGCACGGCCATGAACACTGAAGCTTTCTTT. Encoded protein: CASSPPGTAMNTEAFF.

The chain combines TRBV5-6 with TRBJ1-5; D is ambiguous. The germline V gene encodes CDR1 SGHDT and CDR2 YYEEEE. The CDR3 is 17 residues long. Trimming took 1 base from V and 0 from J, leaving 14 bases between them. The CDR3 region is CASSLSLGLYSNQPQHF. The CDR3, as DNA: TGTGCCAGCAGCTTGTCGCTAGGACTTTATAGCAATCAGCCCCAGCATTTT.

This clone showed up just once. The chain links TRBV27 to TRBJ2-1, with TRBD1 matching over 11 bases. Germline assignment: CDR1 MNHEY and CDR2 SMNVEV (reference sequence). V shed 5 bases and J 1 base; nucleotides not matched to a gene: 4. There are 16 residues in the CDR3. The CDR3 coding sequence is TGTGCCAGCAGTGGGGGGACAGGGGGTTCCTACAATGAGCAGTTCTTC. Encoded protein: CASSGGTGGSYNEQFF.

The chain links TRBV10-1 to TRBJ1-4; TRBD1 aligns across 9 bases. The CDR3 runs to 15 residues. Germline values: CDR1 WNHNN, CDR2 SYGVQD (reference sequence). V shed 4 bases and J 8 bases; nucleotides not matched to a gene: 8. The CDR3 spells CASSAPGTGHEKLFF. The DNA for the CDR3 is TGCGCCAGCAGTGCTCCCGGGACAGGGCACGAAAAACTGTTTTTT.

This rearrangement joins TRBV5-1 to TRBJ1-5; 9 nucleotides line up with TRBD1. The germline V gene has CDR1 SGHRS and CDR2 YFSETQ. J lost 2 bases, V lost 4 bases, and 7 bases had no gene match. The length of the CDR3 is 16 residues. CDR3 sequence (DNA): TGCGCCAGCAGCCTCTCGGGACAGGGTGGCAATCAGCCCCAGCATTTT. This translates into CASSLSGQGGNQPQHF.

The chain couples TRBV11-3 to TRBJ2-5; 8 bases fit TRBD1. The CDR3 is 13 amino acids. With V trimmed by 8 bases and J by 2 bases, 4 bases remained unmatched. Germline lookup yields CDR1 SGHNT and CDR2 YENEEA. The CDR3 reads CASSRTGQETQYF. CDR3 DNA sequence: TGTGCCAGCTCCAGGACAGGGCAAGAGACCCAGTACTTC.

A note on this clone: At the DNA level, this CDR3 is encoded by other sequences in the same sample as well. The chain joins TRBV5-1 to TRBJ2-7; maybe TRBD1 (6 bases). The CDR3 extends over 12 amino acids. The germline CDR1 and CDR2 sequences are SGHRS and YFSETQ. V was cut by 3 bases and J by 4 bases, with 8 bases left in between. The CDR3 loop is CASSSQGYEQYF. The CDR3, as DNA: TGCGCCAGCAGCTCACAGGGATACGAGCAGTACTTC.

The chain recombines TRBV27 with TRBJ2-7, with 10 bases aligning to TRBD1. The germline gives CDR1 MNHEY, CDR2 SMNVEV (reference sequence). Trimming cost V 2 bases and J 0 bases; bases outside gene matches: 4. The CDR3 runs to 16 residues. CDR3 sequence (DNA): TGTGCCAGCAGTTTACGGGACAGGGGAAACTCCTACGAGCAGTACTTC. As protein: CASSLRDRGNSYEQYF.

This chain connects TRBV6-6 to TRBJ2-2; TRBD2 matches 7 bases. This CDR3 comprises 17 residues. CDR1 and CDR2 from the germline V gene are MNHNY and SVGAGI (reference sequence). V shed 5 bases, J shed 8 bases, and the junction held 17 bases outside the gene matches. The CDR3 region has the DNA TGTGCCAGCAGTCACCCTGCGGGCGTACGAGCGGGAGGGGAGCTGTTTTTT. It encodes CASSHPAGVRAGGELFF.

The chain uses TRBV11-2 and TRBJ2-2; 7 positions agree with TRBD1. CDR3 size: 16 residues. CDR1 and CDR2 (germline): SGHAT, FQNNGV. Losses at the gene ends were 0 bases for V and 7 bases for J; bases not matched to a gene: 8. CDR3 in amino acids: CASSLELQGSNGELFF. The CDR3 DNA reads TGTGCCAGCAGCTTAGAACTACAGGGGTCGAACGGGGAGCTGTTTTTT. The full variable domain, rest sourced from reference TRBV11-2 and TRBJ2-2, is EAGVAQSPRYKIIEKRQSVAFWCNPISGHATLYWYQQILGQGPKLLIQFQNNGVVDDSQLPKDRFSAERLKGVDSTLKIQPAKLEDSAVYLCASSLELQGSNGELFFGEGSRLTVL.

The chain carries TRBV14 and TRBJ2-5; 8 nucleotides agree with TRBD2. CDR1 and CDR2 from the germline V gene are SGHDN and FVKESK. J was trimmed by 5 bases and V by 3 bases; bases with no gene match: 8. The CDR3 consists of 15 residues. This CDR3 reads CASSHGTRVVETQYF. CDR3 nucleotide sequence: TGTGCCAGCAGCCACGGGACTAGGGTCGTGGAGACCCAGTACTTC.

The chain joins TRBV6-2 or TRBV6-3 to TRBJ1-1; a possible D gene is TRBD1 (6 bases). This CDR3 contains 13 residues. Trimming cost V 6 bases and J 5 bases, with 13 bases left between them. The germline V gene encodes CDR1 MNHEY and CDR2 SVGEGT. The CDR3: CASSPTGWTEAFF. The CDR3 region has the DNA TGTGCCAGCAGCCCTACAGGGTGGACTGAAGCTTTCTTT.

The gene calls are TRBV11-2 and TRBJ1-2; 7 bases match TRBD1. J lost 5 bases, V lost 6 bases, and 9 bases had no gene match. From germline, CDR1 is SGHAT and CDR2 FQNNGV. The CDR3 has 14 residues. The CDR3 DNA follows: TGTGCCAGCAGACCCCGGGACAGTCGGTATGGCTACACCTTC. Translation: CASRPRDSRYGYTF.

The rearrangement joins TRBV3-1 (or the pseudogene TRBV3-2) to TRBJ1-2; no clear D gene. The CDR3 runs to 15 residues. The V end was cut by 0 bases, the J end by 5 bases, with 13 bases between. In germline, CDR1 is LGHDT, CDR2 YNNKEL (reference sequence). CDR3 DNA sequence: TGTGCCAGCAGCCAAGATTGGAGGACCGTGTATGGCTACACCTTC. It yields the protein CASSQDWRTVYGYTF.

The chain employs TRBV30 and TRBJ1-3; unclear D gene. The CDR3 extends over 15 amino acids. CDR1 and CDR2 (germline): GTSNPN, SVGIG (reference sequence). V was pared by 0 bases and J by 2 bases, with 11 bases between. For the CDR3, the DNA is TGTGCCTGGAGTGTACAAGAGGTTCCTGGAAACACCATATATTTT. Amino acids: CAWSVQEVPGNTIYF.

Only one count was recorded for this clone. As DNA, the CDR3 is TGTGCCTGGAACCCTGGTAGCGGGGGTCGGAATGAGCAGTTCTTC. This encodes CAWNPGSGGRNEQFF. The chain uses TRBV30 and TRBJ2-1; TRBD2 matches 9 bases. The V gene's germline CDR1 is GTSNPN and CDR2 SVGIG (reference sequence). V was clipped by 4 bases and J by 7 bases; unmatched bases: 11. The CDR3 spans 15 residues.

The rearrangement uses TRBV19 and TRBJ1-5; the match to TRBD1 covers 10 bases. V shed 5 bases and J 6 bases; nucleotides not matched to a gene: 4. Germline values: CDR1 LNHDA, CDR2 SQIVND (reference sequence). The CDR3 contains 14 residues. As DNA, the CDR3 is TGTGCCAGTAGTTGGGACAGGGGTACTCAGCCCCAGCATTTT. Translating it yields CASSWDRGTQPQHF. Combining the CDR3 with reference TRBV19 and TRBJ1-5 gives the whole variable domain DGGITQSPKYLFRKEGQNVTLSCEQNLNHDAMYWYRQDPGQGLRLIYYSQIVNDFQKGDIAEGYSVSREKKESFPLTVTSAQKNPTAFYLCASSWDRGTQPQHFGDGTRLSIL.

The V and J genes are TRBV2 and TRBJ2-7; D is uncertain. V lost 7 bases and J lost 7, with 20 bases in between. Germline values: CDR1 SNHLY, CDR2 FYNNEI. The CDR3 extends over 14 amino acids. CDR3 protein: CASTATTLGGEQYF. The CDR3 nucleotides read TGTGCCAGCACTGCGACAACCCTTGGTGGTGAGCAGTACTTC.